This T cell receptor beta chain came from a study of tumor and adjacent non-tumor tissue in lung cancer. Overall study context: The cohort had around twelve adenocarcinoma, a couple of squamous cell and 1 small cell patients. Patients were aged about 30 to 76, about ten men and a handful of women, stage I to III.

No cell sorting was done before RNA was extracted from the tissue. Points on this clonotype: Mismatch with germline at one junction end may stem from a read error.

The library came from three nested PCR rounds adapted from ARM-PCR protocols. TCRdb redid the calling of the multiplex PCR reads with MiXCR, one entry per CDR3 protein. The table shows 75,000 to 80,000 distinct CDR3 sequences, with around 80% occurring only once. The length of the CDR3 is 13 residues. Germline V gene lookup returns CDR1 DFQATT and CDR2 SNEGSKA (reference sequence). This TCR was sampled from a woman between 50 and 59 years old with non-small cell lung cancer. Input material: lung tumor tissue. This chain links TRBV20-1 with TRBJ1-5; D uncertain. CDR3 region: CSAAKGNVLPQHF. The DNA for the CDR3 is TGTAGTGCTGCGAAAGGGAACGTTTTGCCCCAGCATTTT.